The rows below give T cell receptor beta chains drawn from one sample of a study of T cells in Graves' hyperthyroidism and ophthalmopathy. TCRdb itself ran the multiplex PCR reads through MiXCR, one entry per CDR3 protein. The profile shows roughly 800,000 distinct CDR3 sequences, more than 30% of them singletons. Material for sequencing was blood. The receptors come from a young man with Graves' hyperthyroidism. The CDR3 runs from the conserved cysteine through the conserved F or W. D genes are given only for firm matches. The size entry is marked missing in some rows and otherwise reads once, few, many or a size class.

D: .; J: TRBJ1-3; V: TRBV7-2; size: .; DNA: TGTGCCAGCAGCCAAGTGGCCTCCTCTGGAAACACCATATATTTT; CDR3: CASSQVASSGNTIYF
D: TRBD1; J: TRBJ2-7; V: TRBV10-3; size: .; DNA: TGTGCCATTCGGGACAGGGGACTCTACGAGCAGTACTTC; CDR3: CAIRDRGLYEQYF
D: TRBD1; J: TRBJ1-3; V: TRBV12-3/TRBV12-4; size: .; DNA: TGTGCCAGCAGTCGTACAGGGGAGGCCATATATTTT; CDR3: CASSRTGEAIYF
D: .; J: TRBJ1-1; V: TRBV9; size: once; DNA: TGTGCCAGCGGGGTCGAGGGACGGGGCGGCACTGAAGCTTTCTTT; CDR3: CASGVEGRGGTEAFF
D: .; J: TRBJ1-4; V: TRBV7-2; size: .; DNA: TGTGCCAGCAGCTCCCCACAGGGAATAAATGAAAAACTGTTTTTT; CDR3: CASSSPQGINEKLFF
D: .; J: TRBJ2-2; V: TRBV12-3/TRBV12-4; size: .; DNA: TGTGCCAGCGCGCCCAGGAAGCACACCGGGGAGCTGTTTTTT; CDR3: CASAPRKHTGELFF
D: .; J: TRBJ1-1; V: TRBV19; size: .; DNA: TGTGCCAGTAGGACTGACAGCCGCCCTTTCTTT; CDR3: CASRTDSRPFF
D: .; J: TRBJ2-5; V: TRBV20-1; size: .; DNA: TGCTCCTTTGCGTACCAAGAGACCCAGTACTTC; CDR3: CSFAYQETQYF
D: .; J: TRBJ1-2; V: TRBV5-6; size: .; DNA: TGTGCCAGCAGCTTGAACGGGATGTCTAACTATGGCTACACCTTC; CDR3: CASSLNGMSNYGYTF
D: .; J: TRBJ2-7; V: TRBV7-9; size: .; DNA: TGTGCCAGCAGCTTGGTGTTCGGGGGTTCCTACGAGCAGTACTTC; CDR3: CASSLVFGGSYEQYF
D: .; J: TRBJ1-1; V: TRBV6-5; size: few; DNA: TGTGCCAGCACTCACCTACAGGCCCGAGGGACTGAAGCTTTCTTT; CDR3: CASTHLQARGTEAFF
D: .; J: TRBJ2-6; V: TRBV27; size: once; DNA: TGTGCCAGCAGTCCCCTCGGTGGGGCCAACGTCCTGACTTTC; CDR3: CASSPLGGANVLTF
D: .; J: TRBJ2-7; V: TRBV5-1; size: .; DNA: TGCGCCAGCAGCTTGGCGAGGGACCCGCCTTGGATCGAGCAGTACTTC; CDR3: CASSLARDPPWIEQYF
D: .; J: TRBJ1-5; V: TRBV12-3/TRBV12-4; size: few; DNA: TGTGCCAGCAGAGGCGGGATCGGACCGGGGAATCAGCCCCAGCATTTT; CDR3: CASRGGIGPGNQPQHF
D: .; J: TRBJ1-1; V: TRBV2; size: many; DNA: TGTGCCAGCAGTCATCCGGGACAATTGAACACTGAAGCTTTCTTT; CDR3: CASSHPGQLNTEAFF
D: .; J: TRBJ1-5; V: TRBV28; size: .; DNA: TGTGCCAGCAGTTTACACTCAAATAGCAATCAGCCCCAGCATTTT; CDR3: CASSLHSNSNQPQHF
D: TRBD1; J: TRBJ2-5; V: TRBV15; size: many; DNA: TGTGCCACCAGCAGAGGGGACAGGGGGCAAGAGACCCAGTACTTC; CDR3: CATSRGDRGQETQYF
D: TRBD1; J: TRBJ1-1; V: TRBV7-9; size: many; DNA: TGTGCCACTCGGGACAGCTACACTGAAGCTTTCTTT; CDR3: CATRDSYTEAFF
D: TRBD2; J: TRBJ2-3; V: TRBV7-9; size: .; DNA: TGTGCCAGCAGCTTAGAGGTCCGACAGGCCACTAGCGGTACTAGCACAGATACGCAGTATTTT; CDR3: CASSLEVRQATSGTSTDTQYF
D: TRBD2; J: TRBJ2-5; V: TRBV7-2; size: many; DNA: TGTGCCAGCAGCTTAACCAGCGGGAGGGAAGAGACCCAGTACTTC; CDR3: CASSLTSGREETQYF
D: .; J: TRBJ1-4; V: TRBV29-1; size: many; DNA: TGCAGCGTTGGTTACAGCGAGAATGAAAAACTGTTTTTT; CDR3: CSVGYSENEKLFF
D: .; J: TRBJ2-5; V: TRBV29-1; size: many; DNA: TGCAGCGTTGAAAGAGGTGCCCTCCAAGAGACCCAGTACTTC; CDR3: CSVERGALQETQYF
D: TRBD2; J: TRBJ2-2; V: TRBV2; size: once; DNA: TGTGCCAGCAGTGAGGGACTAGCGGGGTCGTTCGGGGAGCTGTTTTTT; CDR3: CASSEGLAGSFGELFF
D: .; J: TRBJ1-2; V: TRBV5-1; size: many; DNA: TGCGCCAGCAGCACCGACGGTGACTATGGCTACACCTTC; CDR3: CASSTDGDYGYTF
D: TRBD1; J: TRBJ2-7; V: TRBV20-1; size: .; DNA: TGCAGTGCTAATACAGACAGGGGTTACACCTACGAGCAGTACTTC; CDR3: CSANTDRGYTYEQYF
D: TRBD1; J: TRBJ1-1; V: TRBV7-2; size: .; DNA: TGTGCCAGCAGCCGGGACAGCGACACTGAAGCTTTCTTT; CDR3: CASSRDSDTEAFF
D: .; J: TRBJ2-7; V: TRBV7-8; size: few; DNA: TGTGCCAGCAGCTCTCAGGGGTTCAACGAGCAGTACTTC; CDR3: CASSSQGFNEQYF
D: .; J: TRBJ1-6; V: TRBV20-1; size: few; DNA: TGCAGTGCTCCGGCGGGGGGGCGAAATAATTCACCCCTCCACTTT; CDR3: CSAPAGGRNNSPLHF
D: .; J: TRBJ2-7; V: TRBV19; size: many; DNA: TGTGCCAGTAGTATCGGGACCGGAGGGGAGCAGTACTTC; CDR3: CASSIGTGGEQYF
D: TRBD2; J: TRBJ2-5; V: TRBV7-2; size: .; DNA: TGTGCCAGCAGCCAAGATGGGGGACTAGCGGGGGTGGAGACCCAGTACTTC; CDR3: CASSQDGGLAGVETQYF
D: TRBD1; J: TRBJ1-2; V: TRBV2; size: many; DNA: TGTGCCAGCAGTGTTACAGGGGATGGCTACACCTTC; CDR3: CASSVTGDGYTF
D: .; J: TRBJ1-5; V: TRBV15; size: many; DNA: TGTGCCACCAGCAGAGCGAGGGGAGGCCCTCTCAGTCAGCCCCAGCATTTT; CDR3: CATSRARGGPLSQPQHF
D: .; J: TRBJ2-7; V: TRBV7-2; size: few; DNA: TGTGCCAGCAGCAACAACGGACCAGCGGACGAGCAGTACTTC; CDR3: CASSNNGPADEQYF
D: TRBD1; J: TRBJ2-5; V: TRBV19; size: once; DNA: TGTGCCAGTAGCAGGGACAGGGGTGACGAGACCCAGTACTTC; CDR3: CASSRDRGDETQYF
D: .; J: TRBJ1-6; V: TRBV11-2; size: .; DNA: TGTGCCAGCAGCTCGGTAGGCGGTGAGGCAGTCCACTTT; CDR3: CASSSVGGEAVHF
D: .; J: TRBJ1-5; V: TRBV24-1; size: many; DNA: TGTGCCACCAGTGATTCGAGGAGCAATCAGCCCCAGCATTTT; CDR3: CATSDSRSNQPQHF
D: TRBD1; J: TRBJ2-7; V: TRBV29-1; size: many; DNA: TGCAGCGTTGAAGGACAGGGGGGTACCTACGAGCAGTACTTC; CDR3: CSVEGQGGTYEQYF
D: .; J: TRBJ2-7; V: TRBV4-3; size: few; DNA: TGCGCCAGCAGCCAAGAGGCTAGCGACTCCTACGAGCAGTACTTC; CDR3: CASSQEASDSYEQYF
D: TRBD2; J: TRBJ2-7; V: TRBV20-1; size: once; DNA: TGCAGTGCTAGACCCGGGACTAGCGTCGTCTACGAGCAGTACTTC; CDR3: CSARPGTSVVYEQYF
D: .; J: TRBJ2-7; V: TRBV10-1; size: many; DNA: TGCGCCAGCAGGGGGCTCCCGACCTACGAGCAGTACTTC; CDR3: CASRGLPTYEQYF
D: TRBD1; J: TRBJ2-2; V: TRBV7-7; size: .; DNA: TGTGCTAGCATAAGACAGGGTAGGAACATGGTGGCCGGGGAGCTGTTTTTT; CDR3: CASIRQGRNMVAGELFF
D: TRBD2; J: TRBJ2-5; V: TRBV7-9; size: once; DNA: TGTGCCAGCAGCTTACGGCTAGCGGGATTGTCGGAGACCCAGTACTTC; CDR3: CASSLRLAGLSETQYF
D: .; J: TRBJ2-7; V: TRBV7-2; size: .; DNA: TGTGCCAGCAGCCCAGGTTCAATCAGGGGGGGAGACGAGCAGTACTTC; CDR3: CASSPGSIRGGDEQYF
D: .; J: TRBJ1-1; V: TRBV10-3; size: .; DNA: TGTGCCAGCACGGCGGGGGGCACCTCCCTGAACACTGAAGCTTTCTTT; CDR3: CASTAGGTSLNTEAFF
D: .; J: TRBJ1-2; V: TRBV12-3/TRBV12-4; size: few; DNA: TGTGCCAGCAAGCCCCAGGGGATGGTCTATGGCTACACCTTC; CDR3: CASKPQGMVYGYTF
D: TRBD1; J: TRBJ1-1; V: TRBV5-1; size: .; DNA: TGCGCCAGCAGCTTGGTCCCAGGGGGCACTGAAGCTTTCTTT; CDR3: CASSLVPGGTEAFF
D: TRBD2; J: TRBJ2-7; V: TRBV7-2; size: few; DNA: TGTGCCAGCAGCTTATTGCGGGGGGGGTGGGAGCAGTACTTC; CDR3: CASSLLRGGWEQYF
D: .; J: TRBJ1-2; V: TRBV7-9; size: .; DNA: TGTGCCAGCAGCTTGTCGGTCCAGTCTAACTATGGCTACACCTTC; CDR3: CASSLSVQSNYGYTF
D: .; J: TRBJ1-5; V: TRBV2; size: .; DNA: TGTGCCAGCAGTGTTGCGGGGGGTTGTAGTCAGCCCCAGCATTTT; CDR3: CASSVAGGCSQPQHF
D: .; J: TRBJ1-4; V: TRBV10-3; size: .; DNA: TGTGCCATCAGTGGGCAGAACTATGAAAAACTGTTTTTT; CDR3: CAISGQNYEKLFF
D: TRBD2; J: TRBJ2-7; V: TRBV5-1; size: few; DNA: TGCGCCAGCAGCTTGGGGACTAGCCTTTCCTACGAGCAGTACTTC; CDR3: CASSLGTSLSYEQYF
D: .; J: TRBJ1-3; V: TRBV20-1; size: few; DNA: TGCAGTGCTATGGGGGTCAAATTCGGTGACACCATATATTTT; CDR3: CSAMGVKFGDTIYF
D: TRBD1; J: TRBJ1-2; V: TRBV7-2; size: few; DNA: TGTGCCAGCAGCTTAGGAAGGGGGCCGGATGGCTACACCTTC; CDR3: CASSLGRGPDGYTF
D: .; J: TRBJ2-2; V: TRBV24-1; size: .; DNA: TGTGCCAGCAGTTCCCAGGTCGGAGGCGGGGAGCTGTTTTTT; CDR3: CASSSQVGGGELFF
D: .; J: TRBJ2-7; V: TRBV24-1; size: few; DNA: TGTGCCACCAGTGAAGGGCACAGGGTCTCCTACGAGCAGTACTTC; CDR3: CATSEGHRVSYEQYF
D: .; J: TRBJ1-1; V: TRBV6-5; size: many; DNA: TGTGCCAGCAGTTACCGGACCAACGCCAGGAACACTGAAGCTTTCTTT; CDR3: CASSYRTNARNTEAFF
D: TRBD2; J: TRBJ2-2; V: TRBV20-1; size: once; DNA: TGCAGTGCTCTCCTCTGGGGGGGAACCGGGGAGCTGTTTTTT; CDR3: CSALLWGGTGELFF